This T cell receptor beta chain was identified during a study of CXCR3-negative and CXCR3-positive naive CD8 T cells. Notes on the study in general: In both naive subsets diversity was comparably high, whereas memory CD8+ cells showed much lower diversity. TRB CDR3s of CXCR3-positive naive cells were more hydrophobic than those of CXCR3-negative naive cells.

The CDR3 contains 14 residues. Germline V gene sequence: CDR1 SGDLS, CDR2 YYNGEE. The study made its TRB cDNA libraries by 5' RACE, adding UMI labels. TCRdb processed the 5' RACE reads again and assigns one entry to each CDR3 protein, with no DNA. Its listing shows over 150,000 distinct CDR3 sequences. Details on this clonotype: No antigen is known for it.

The origin of this receptor is a human donor in good health. Some clones in this sample may be carry-over from other donors' samples. The genes are TRBV9 and TRBJ2-1; TCRdb selects TRBD1, and the lack of DNA leaves this call unchecked. Specimen: naive CXCR3+ CD8+ T cells from blood. Subset described: CD45RO-CCR7+CD27+CD95- naive CD8+ T cells expressing CXCR3 (TNR3+). CDR3 residues: CASSVGDWDNEQFF.